The 8 T cell receptor beta chains listed next were all sequenced from one sample in a study of OX40 agonist ivuxolimab in advanced cancers. The assay was immunoSEQ multiplex PCR, and TCRdb's table has in-frame clones only and misses some. The sample has tens of thousands of clones, about 85% seen once; the top ten hold more than 4%. The sample in question was CD4+ or CD8+ T cells sorted from blood, obtained in a trial of the OX40 agonist ivuxolimab. The source of these receptors is an adult with an advanced solid tumor such as melanoma, head and neck, liver or kidney cancer.

The chain carries TRBV6-6 and TRBJ1-2; the match to TRBD1 covers 9 bases. The ends lost 6 bases at V and 7 bases at J; junction bases unmatched: 9. There are 14 residues in the CDR3. In germline, CDR1 is MNHNY, CDR2 SVGAGI (reference sequence). The CDR3 region is CASSPGTGRRGYTF. The CDR3 coding sequence is TGTGCCAGCAGCCCTGGGACAGGGCGTCGTGGCTACACCTTC.

Comment on this clone: Given the absence of the conserved phenylalanine or tryptophan at the CDR3 end, a read error is likely. The rearrangement links TRBV12-5 to TRBJ2-7; D possibly matches TRBD1 or TRBD2 (5 bases each). The CDR3 has 12 amino acids. The germline V gene encodes CDR1 LGHNT and CDR2 FRNRAP. Deletions cut 2 bases from V and 6 bases from J, with 8 bases between. CDR3 bases: TGTGCTAGTGGTTTGATAGGGACCGAGCAGTACCTC. It yields the protein CASGLIGTEQYL.

CDR3 coding DNA: TGTGCCAGCAGCGTGGCCCTAAGTCCAGATACGCAGTATTTT. Amino acid sequence: CASSVALSPDTQYF. This chain joins TRBV9 and TRBJ2-3, with D uncertain. The CDR3 is 14 amino acids. Trimming left V 2 bases short and J 4 bases short, with 11 bases between. Germline CDR1 is SGDLS and CDR2 is YYNGEE.

This clone appeared a single time. The chain carries TRBV19 and TRBJ2-7; 8 nucleotides align to TRBD2. From germline, CDR1 is LNHDA and CDR2 SQIVND (reference sequence). The CDR3 runs 14 residues. J lost 7 bases, V lost 6 bases, and 11 bases had no gene match. Here the CDR3 DNA reads TGTGCCAGTAGCCCCCAAGCGGGAGTAGGGGAGCAGTACTTC. Translating it yields CASSPQAGVGEQYF. The full variable domain, completed using reference TRBV19 and TRBJ2-7, is DGGITQSPKYLFRKEGQNVTLSCEQNLNHDAMYWYRQDPGQGLRLIYYSQIVNDFQKGDIAEGYSVSREKKESFPLTVTSAQKNPTAFYLCASSPQAGVGEQYFGPGTRLTVT.

The chain joins TRBV5-1 to TRBJ1-3; D call uncertain. V lost 4 bases, J lost 8 bases, and 19 bases lay in between. The CDR3 length is 15 residues. Germline lookup yields CDR1 SGHRS and CDR2 YFSETQ. The DNA for the CDR3 is TGCGCCAGCAGCCCAACCGGGGAGCCCGGGGACACCATATATTTT. This encodes CASSPTGEPGDTIYF.

The chain employs TRBV6-1 and TRBJ1-6, with 10 positions matching TRBD1. V lost 5 bases to trimming and J lost 9 bases; unmatched junction nucleotides: 4. This CDR3 has 14 residues. Germline loops: CDR1 MNHNS, CDR2 SASEGT. The CDR3, as DNA: TGTGCCAGCAGTTCAGACAGGGGGCTTTCACCCCTCCACTTT. Translation gives CASSSDRGLSPLHF.

The gene calls are TRBV7-9 and TRBJ1-5; no firm D call. There are 16 residues in the CDR3. The germline CDR1 and CDR2 sequences are SEHNR and FQNEAQ (reference sequence). Trimming removed 3 bases at V and 6 bases at J, with 18 bases between. CDR3 sequence (DNA): TGTGCCAGCAGCTTCTCAGGAGGAAGTAGTAGTCAGCCCCAGCATTTT. It encodes CASSFSGGSSSQPQHF.

This chain joins TRBV5-1 and TRBJ2-1; TRBD2 is a possible D gene (5 bases). The V end was cut by 0 bases, the J end by 9 bases, with 7 bases between. CDR3 length: 12 amino acids. CDR1 SGHRS and CDR2 YFSETQ come from the germline V gene. The DNA of the CDR3 is TGCGCCAGCAGCTTGGGACGGGGTGAGCAGTTCTTC. It codes for CASSLGRGEQFF.